This T cell receptor (beta chain) derives from a study of read filtering for tumor transcriptome and immune sequencing (dated by TCRdb to the early 2020s). In the study overall: Of the patients in the cohort, 16 to 20 were male and 14 to 15 were female, and their mean age was about 68 years, with a range of about 47 to 85. Under revised international staging, roughly eight patients fell into R-ISS I, some 15 into R-ISS II and over 5 into R-ISS III. Whole-transcriptome libraries were prepared with the TruSeq RNA Access Library Prep Kit after DNase treatment. Per sample, about 4.05 to 10.27 million TCR-region mapped reads were obtained with IR-seq, compared with only about 85 to 1273 with RNA-seq. TCR repertoires obtained by targeted immune repertoire sequencing and by bulk whole-transcriptome sequencing performed on the same bone marrow samples were compared. As a main aim, a read-filtering strategy for immune repertoire data was addressed, with the specific question being whether clonotypes supported by a single read should be removed. Beyond this particular receptor, the publication reports: The sorted CD138-negative fraction was not purified T cells but a mixed bone marrow immune population. In IR-seq, roughly four fifths of clonotypes but approximately 3.8% of total reads were represented by single-read clonotypes, whereas in RNA-seq, around three quarters of clonotypes and around 45% of reads were represented by single-read clonotypes. Compared with RNA-seq, IR-seq captured clonotypes at much greater depth and more reliably, and a smaller IR-seq throughput was enough to identify most of the shared clonotypes. The correlation between IR-seq and RNA-seq shared clonotype proportions was increased by removal of single-read clonotypes.

Reading from cysteine to phenylalanine, the CDR3 counts 16 amino acids. Solely the CDR3 DNA is kept, with 48 bases framed from the first base. Looking up the germline V gene yields CDR1 MNHEY and CDR2 SVGEGT. V has 7 bases trimmed and J has 5 bases trimmed; junction bases matching no gene number 11. TCR libraries were constructed from 400 ng RNA using the Immunoverse kit, and molecular barcoded adaptors covering alpha/delta and beta/gamma chains were employed. TCR library preparation was performed with the same RNA that was used for transcriptome sequencing. TCR libraries were sequenced on an Illumina HiSeq 4000 with 2 x 150 cycles. Regarding the original processing steps: MiXCR aligned TCR reads to human V, D, J and C references and assembled the aligned reads into CDR3 clonotypes, with quality filtering and error correction included. The tcR package in R was used to analyze clonotype counts and gene usage diversity. For inspection of raw mapping reads, RNA-seq reads were mapped by STAR aligner version 2.5.3a onto GRCh37 of the human genome. To test the effect of sequencing depth on detected clonotypes, IR-seq fastq files were randomly downsampled using Seqtk 1.3. TCRdb reworked the public reads: Q25 trimming with fastp, MiXCR clone assembly, productive beta chains retained. Every entry covers one CDR3 protein and lists the most common genes and DNA from its rows. The V and J calls were determined by TCRdb, not by the authors. This sample lists 35,000 to 40,000 distinct CDR3 sequences; approximately 14% were detected once. The ten largest clones capture less than 20% of the sample.

Each patient had bone marrow sampled at the time of active disease. Ficoll-Hypaque density gradient centrifugation was used to isolate bone marrow mononuclear cells. Myeloma plasma cells were removed and CD138-negative cells were obtained by negative selection following labeling with CD138 magnetic microbeads on a MACS separator. Flow cytometry on an Attune NxT with CD138 antibodies was used to check the purity of the isolated cells. TRIzol reagent was used to extract total RNA, and a NanoDrop spectrophotometer was used to quantify the extracted RNA. For each patient, paired RNA-seq and IR-seq were run on the CD138-negative bone marrow sample from that patient. The table lists this clonotype with a few counts. Its recognized antigen is unknown. It has no much larger one-base neighbor in the sample; base qualities were not kept.

Sequencing input: a population of CD138-negative cells sorted from bone marrow. The sample's cell subset or site, from its label and the paper: bone marrow mononuclear cells depleted of CD138+ plasma/myeloma cells by negative magnetic selection. This TCR was sampled from a donor at least 40 years old with multiple myeloma. Rearrangement joined TRBV6-2 or TRBV6-3 to TRBJ2-3; the central 11 bases match TRBD1. The encoded CDR3 is CASKNGGQGALDTQYF. The sequence in DNA is TGTGCCAGCAAAAACGGAGGACAGGGGGCGTTAGATACGCAGTATTTT.